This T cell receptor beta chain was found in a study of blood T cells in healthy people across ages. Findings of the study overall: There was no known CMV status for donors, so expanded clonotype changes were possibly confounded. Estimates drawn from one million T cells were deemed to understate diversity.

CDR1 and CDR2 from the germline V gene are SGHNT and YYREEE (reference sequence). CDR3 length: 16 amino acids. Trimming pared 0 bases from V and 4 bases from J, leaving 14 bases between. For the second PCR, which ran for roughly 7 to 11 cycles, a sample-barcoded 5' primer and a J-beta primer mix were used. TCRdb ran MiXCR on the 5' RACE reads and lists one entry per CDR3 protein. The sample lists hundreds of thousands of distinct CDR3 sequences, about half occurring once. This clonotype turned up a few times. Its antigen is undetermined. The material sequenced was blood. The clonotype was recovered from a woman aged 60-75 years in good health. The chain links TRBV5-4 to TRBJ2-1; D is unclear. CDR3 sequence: CASSLAAGPRYNEQFF. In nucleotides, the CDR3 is TGTGCCAGCAGCTTGGCGGCAGGCCCCCGATACAATGAGCAGTTCTTC.